Each of the 4 T cell receptor beta chains below was sequenced from the same sample in a study of blood T cell repertoires in COVID-19. Assay used: immunoSEQ multiplex PCR; TCRdb lists only in-frame clones, some missing. The sample lists approximately 210,000 clones, approximately 90% occurring once. The sequenced sample consisted of peripheral blood. The source of these receptors is a man aged 25-45 years with acute or convalescent COVID-19.

V usage is TRBV11-3 and J usage is TRBJ2-7; the D gene is possibly TRBD1 (5 bases). CDR1 is SGHNT, CDR2 YENEEA, per germline. This CDR3 has 13 residues. V dropped 5 bases and J dropped 3 bases, with 11 bases sitting between them. The CDR3 sequence: CASSADSNYEQYF. The CDR3 nucleotides read TGTGCCAGCAGCGCTGACAGCAACTACGAGCAGTACTTC. Variable domain in full (rest from reference TRBV11-3 and TRBJ2-7): EAGVVQSPRYKIIEKKQPVAFWCNPISGHNTLYWYLQNLGQGPELLIRYENEEAVDDSQLPKDRFSAERLKGVDSTLKIQPAELGDSAVYLCASSADSNYEQYFGPGTRLTVT.

V usage is TRBV5-4 and J usage is TRBJ2-1; 12 bases are a match to TRBD2. CDR1 and CDR2 from the germline V gene are SGHNT and YYREEE (reference sequence). Trimming at V came to 4 bases and at J to 2 bases, leaving 4 bases not matched to a gene. This CDR3 is 16 amino acids long. The CDR3 loop is CASSDRTSGAYNEQFF. CDR3 coding DNA: TGTGCCAGCAGCGACAGGACTAGCGGGGCCTACAATGAGCAGTTCTTC. Variable domain in full (rest from reference TRBV5-4 and TRBJ2-1): ETGVTQSPTHLIKTRGQQVTLRCSSQSGHNTVSWYQQALGQGPQFIFQYYREEENGRGNFPPRFSGLQFPNYSSELNVNALELDDSALYLCASSDRTSGAYNEQFFGPGTRLTVL.

With respect to this clone: The same CDR3 can be traced to other DNA sequences in this sample. This chain uses TRBV3-1 (or the pseudogene TRBV3-2) with TRBJ2-7; D is possibly TRBD1 (6 bases). CDR3 length: 13 residues. V was clipped by 1 base and J by 3 bases, with 7 bases between them. CDR1 is LGHDT and CDR2 is YNNKEL in the germline V gene (reference sequence). In DNA, the CDR3 is TGTGCCAGCAGCCAAGGCAGGGGCTACGAGCAGTACTTC. Protein: CASSQGRGYEQYF.

The chain combines TRBV2 with TRBJ1-1; 10 bases agree with TRBD1. J lost 10 bases, V lost 0 bases, and 14 bases had no gene match. Germline CDR1 is SNHLY and CDR2 is FYNNEI. CDR3 length equals 17 residues. The CDR3 loop reads CASSEAPPGQGTKGAFF. The CDR3 DNA is TGTGCCAGCAGTGAAGCGCCACCGGGACAGGGGACGAAGGGAGCTTTCTTT.